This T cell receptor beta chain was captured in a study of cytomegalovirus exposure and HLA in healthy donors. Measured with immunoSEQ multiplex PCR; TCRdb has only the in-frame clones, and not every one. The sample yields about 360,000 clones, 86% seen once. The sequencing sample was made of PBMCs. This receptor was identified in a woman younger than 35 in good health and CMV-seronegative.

Here the CDR3 reads CASSPSGLAGRDEQFF. The CDR3 DNA sequence: TGTGCCAGCAGTCCTTCGGGGCTAGCGGGAAGAGATGAGCAGTTCTTC. J is TRBJ2-1 and V is TRBV27; 9 positions agree with TRBD2. The V gene end was trimmed by 5 bases and the J gene end by 8 bases; junction bases not matched to a gene: 13. The germline CDR1 and CDR2 sequences are MNHEY and SMNVEV (reference sequence). The CDR3 extends over 16 amino acids.